The next 31 T cell receptor beta chains were all read from a single sample in a study of blood T cell repertoires in COVID-19. Profiled with immunoSEQ multiplex PCR; TCRdb holds only in-frame clones, not every one. The sample has some 51,000 clones, about 86% seen once. The specimen was peripheral blood. These receptors all stem from a man aged 55 to 70 with acute or convalescent COVID-19.

The genes are TRBV5-8 and TRBJ2-3; 8 bases agree with TRBD2. Germline trimming cut 0 bases from V and 3 bases from J; bases unmatched to any gene: 6. The CDR3 totals 16 residues. Germline V lookup: CDR1 SGHTS, CDR2 YDEGEE. The DNA for the CDR3 is TGTGCCAGCAGCTTGGAAAGGCTAGCGGGTACAGATACGCAGTATTTT. Translation: CASSLERLAGTDTQYF.

The chain has TRBV2 and TRBJ1-3; D is possibly TRBD1 (5 bases). Germline V gene data show CDR1 as SNHLY and CDR2 as FYNNEI. This CDR3 is built from 14 residues. The V gene lost 4 bases and the J gene lost 0 bases, with 7 bases spanning the gap. The CDR3 region is CASSVGGSGNTIYF. DNA of the CDR3: TGTGCCAGCAGTGTCGGGGGCTCTGGAAACACCATATATTTT. Supplemented by reference TRBV2 and TRBJ1-3, the full variable domain reads EPEVTQTPSHQVTQMGQEVILRCVPISNHLYFYWYRQILGQKVEFLVSFYNNEISEKSEIFDDQFSVERPDGSNFTLKIRSTKLEDSAMYFCASSVGGSGNTIYFGEGSWLTVV.

The rearrangement links TRBV14 to TRBJ2-3; D is possibly TRBD2 (6 bases). V gave up 1 base and J gave up 2 bases, with 10 bases separating them. CDR3 length: 15 residues. Germline CDR1 SGHDN, CDR2 FVKESK. The CDR3 region has the DNA TGTGCCAGCAGCCAAGCAGCGGGCGTCACAGATACGCAGTATTTT. It codes for CASSQAAGVTDTQYF.

V and J are TRBV28 and TRBJ2-3; D remains ambiguous. The CDR3 loop spans 12 amino acids. Between the trimmed V and J ends, which lost 6 bases and 11 bases, there was a span of 15 bases. Germline V gene sequence: CDR1 MDHEN, CDR2 SYDVKM. The CDR3 DNA sequence: TGTGCCAGCAGGAGAACAGCTTTCCGGCAGTATTTT. Amino acids: CASRRTAFRQYF.

This chain joins TRBV5-8 and TRBJ2-7, with TRBD1 as a possible D gene (6 bases). Germline values: CDR1 SGHTS, CDR2 YDEGEE. CDR3 size: 12 residues. V shed 4 bases and J shed 4 bases, with 9 bases lying between them. In DNA form, the CDR3 reads TGTGCCAGCAGCAAGGACAGATACGAGCAGTACTTC. The encoded protein is CASSKDRYEQYF.

In nucleotides, the CDR3 is TGTGCCAGCAGCCTCGGGATTTTGGCCTATAATTCACCCCTCCACTTT. Residues: CASSLGILAYNSPLHF. This chain uses TRBV6-2 or TRBV6-3 with TRBJ1-6; D is ambiguous. The CDR3 covers 16 residues. V was pared by 6 bases and J by 2 bases, with 14 bases between. Germline V lookup: CDR1 MNHEY, CDR2 SVGEGT.

The CDR3 here is CASNRGSDSPLHF. The CDR3 DNA reads as TGTGCCAGCAACCGGGGGTCCGATTCACCCCTCCACTTT. The rearrangement links TRBV21-1 to TRBJ1-6. TRBV21-1 is classified as a pseudogene. The CDR3 is 13 residues long.

This clone was counted a single time. The V call is TRBV2, the J call TRBJ1-5; D is unclear. The germline V and J ends were trimmed by 7 bases and 0 bases, with 13 bases remaining between them. Germline loops: CDR1 SNHLY, CDR2 FYNNEI. The CDR3 loop spans 15 amino acids. The CDR3 DNA reads TGTGCCAGCACCGAGCGGCTGTATAGCAATCAGCCCCAGCATTTT. Translated: CASTERLYSNQPQHF.

This clone was found once. V is TRBV14 and J is TRBJ2-7, with 11 bases identical to TRBD2. The CDR3 is made up of 15 amino acids. The germline V gene has CDR1 SGHDN and CDR2 FVKESK. V lost 5 bases, J lost 3 bases, and 6 bases stayed unmatched. The CDR3 is CASSILAGEIYEQYF. For the CDR3, the DNA is TGTGCCAGCAGCATACTAGCGGGAGAGATCTACGAGCAGTACTTC.

The chain is built from TRBV5-1 and TRBJ1-2; 10 bases map to TRBD1. This CDR3 has 15 residues. V lost 4 bases, J lost 6 bases, and 9 bases stayed unmatched. The germline gives CDR1 SGHRS, CDR2 YFSETQ. CDR3 bases: TGCGCCAGCAGCGCAAGAGGACAGGGGGGAGATGGCTACACCTTC. It specifies CASSARGQGGDGYTF.

V and J are TRBV29-1 and TRBJ2-3, with 9 bases matching TRBD2. Germline CDR1 reads SQVTM; CDR2 reads ANQGSEA. CDR3 length: 14 amino acids. The V gene end was trimmed by 6 bases and the J gene end by 4 bases; junction bases not matched to a gene: 8. The CDR3 protein is CSVRGGQGADTQYF. In nucleotides, the CDR3 is TGCAGCGTGCGGGGGGGCCAAGGTGCAGATACGCAGTATTTT.

The CDR3 sequence: CASRQVYSNQPQHF. DNA of the CDR3: TGTGCCAGCCGACAGGTCTATAGCAATCAGCCCCAGCATTTT. The chain uses TRBV28 and TRBJ1-5, with a tentative D call TRBD1 (6 bases). The germline V and J ends were trimmed by 8 bases and 0 bases, with 11 bases remaining between them. The CDR3 is made up of 14 amino acids. CDR1 and CDR2 (germline): MDHEN, SYDVKM.

The chain links TRBV2 to TRBJ2-7, with a tentative D call TRBD1 (5 bases). Per the germline V gene, CDR1 is SNHLY and CDR2 is FYNNEI. Between the trimmed V and J ends, which lost 2 bases and 1 base, there was a span of 6 bases. CDR3 length: 13 amino acids. The CDR3 region has the DNA TGTGCCAGCAGTGAATACAGGTCCTACGAGCAGTACTTC. Translation gives CASSEYRSYEQYF.

The chain links TRBV10-1 to TRBJ1-1; 7 bases line up with TRBD1. This CDR3 region has 12 residues. Germline V gives CDR1 WNHNN, CDR2 SYGVQD (reference sequence). Trimming cost V 6 bases and J 10 bases; bases outside gene matches: 8. Here the CDR3 DNA reads TGCGCCAGCAGGACAGGCCCAGGGGGAGCTTTCTTT. Translation gives CASRTGPGGAFF.

CDR3 loop: CASSQGRVRYTF. The CDR3 DNA follows: TGTGCCAGCAGCCAAGGGAGAGTGCGCTACACCTTC. The J gene is TRBJ1-2, the V gene TRBV14; D is unclear. CDR3 size: 12 residues. CDR1 is SGHDN and CDR2 is FVKESK in the germline V gene. The V and J ends lost 1 base and 9 bases respectively, with 9 bases between them. Full variable domain (remainder filled in from reference TRBV14 and TRBJ1-2): EAGVTQFPSHSVIEKGQTVTLRCDPISGHDNLYWYRRVMGKEIKFLLHFVKESKQDESGMPNNRFLAERTGGTYSTLKVQPAELEDSGVYFCASSQGRVRYTFGSGTRLTVV.

The V and J genes are TRBV4-2 and TRBJ1-6; D perhaps matches TRBD1 (6 bases). Trimming took 0 bases from V and 6 from J, leaving 12 bases between them. The V gene's germline CDR1 is LGHNA and CDR2 YNFKEQ. The CDR3 consists of 16 residues. CDR3 in amino acids: CASSQENRDLNSPLHF. In nucleotides, the CDR3 is TGTGCCAGCAGCCAAGAGAACAGGGACCTTAATTCACCCCTCCACTTT.

On this clone itself: Because the CDR3's place on the DNA is in doubt, the DNA is left out and the CDR3 is given as listed by TCRdb. V and J are TRBV2 and TRBJ2-5; the D call TRBD1 from the table was never checked on the DNA. Germline V gene sequence: CDR1 SNHLY, CDR2 FYNNEI. The CDR3 is 15 amino acids in total, end residues counted. This CDR3 is CASSSSGQGTETQYF.

This chain uses TRBV7-2 with TRBJ1-2; D is perhaps TRBD1 (5 bases). Germline V CDR1 and CDR2: SGHTA, FQGNSA. V lost 0 bases to trimming and J lost 4 bases, with 9 bases between them. The CDR3 extends over 14 amino acids. For the CDR3, the DNA is TGTGCCAGCAGCTTAGCCAGGGCGAGCTATGGCTACACCTTC. Its protein product is CASSLARASYGYTF.

The chain is built from TRBV7-3 and TRBJ1-1, with 8 bases fitting TRBD1. CDR1 and CDR2 (germline): SGHTA, FQGTGA. The V and J ends lost 2 bases and 1 base, in that order; junction bases with no gene match: 0. This CDR3 region has 14 residues. The CDR3 DNA is TGTGCCAGCAGCTTAGACAGGGGGAACACTGAAGCTTTCTTT. Translation: CASSLDRGNTEAFF.

The chain employs TRBV7-6 and TRBJ2-2; D perhaps matches TRBD2 (5 bases). There are 15 residues in the CDR3. In germline, CDR1 is SGHVS, CDR2 FNYEAQ. V was shortened by 5 bases and J by 6 bases, with 16 bases between the two germline ends. The CDR3: CASSPYTGKPGELFF. CDR3 nucleotide sequence: TGTGCCAGCAGCCCGTACACCGGGAAACCCGGGGAGCTGTTTTTT.

This chain connects TRBV4-3 to TRBJ2-7; 8 bases agree with TRBD1. With 4 bases clipped from V and 4 bases from J, the junction kept 6 bases outside the gene matches. This CDR3 comprises 14 residues. CDR1 and CDR2 from the germline V gene are LGHNA and YSLEER. CDR3 amino acids: CASSPDRGAYEQYF. In DNA, the CDR3 is TGCGCCAGCAGCCCAGACAGGGGTGCTTACGAGCAGTACTTC.

CDR3 DNA sequence: TGTGCCAGCAGCTTAGCGGGGGGAGCCAAAAACATTCAGTACTTC. Protein: CASSLAGGAKNIQYF. The rearrangement links TRBV7-9 to TRBJ2-4, with D perhaps TRBD2 (6 bases). The CDR3 totals 15 residues. V was clipped by 0 bases and J by 0 bases, with 6 bases between them. Germline V lookup: CDR1 SEHNR, CDR2 FQNEAQ (reference sequence). Supplemented by reference TRBV7-9 and TRBJ2-4, the full variable domain reads DTGVSQNPRHKITKRGQNVTFRCDPISEHNRLYWYRQTLGQGPEFLTYFQNEAQLEKSRLLSDRFSAERPKGSFSTLEIQRTEQGDSAMYLCASSLAGGAKNIQYFGAGTRLSVL.

The chain has TRBV28 and TRBJ1-2, with a tentative D call TRBD1 (6 bases). Germline lookup yields CDR1 MDHEN and CDR2 SYDVKM. V was pared by 1 base and J by 6 bases, with 12 bases between. CDR3 length: 14 residues. Here the CDR3 DNA reads TGTGCCAGCAGTTTATCGCCAGGGGTCAATGGCTACACCTTC. This translates into CASSLSPGVNGYTF.

V and J are TRBV2 and TRBJ2-3; D gene uncertain. Deletions cut 7 bases from V and 0 bases from J, with 11 bases between. The CDR3 has 14 amino acids. Germline V gene sequence: CDR1 SNHLY, CDR2 FYNNEI. CDR3 in amino acids: CASNNYDSTDTQYF. DNA for the CDR3: TGTGCCAGCAACAACTACGATAGCACAGATACGCAGTATTTT.

This sequence joins TRBV28 and TRBJ1-3; a weak D match, TRBD1 (5 bases). The CDR3 runs to 16 residues. CDR1 is MDHEN, CDR2 SYDVKM, per germline. Trimming shortened V by 7 bases and J by 0 bases, and 16 bases separated the two germline ends. The CDR3 coding sequence is TGTGCCAGCACCTCGGGGGGGACCAGCTCTGGAAACACCATATATTTT. Translating it yields CASTSGGTSSGNTIYF.

This chain links TRBV11-3 with TRBJ2-5, with 8 nucleotides matching TRBD1. This CDR3 has 15 residues. Germline CDR1 reads SGHNT; CDR2 reads YENEEA. The junction had 9 bases not matched to a gene; V was cut back by 9 bases and J by 0 bases. CDR3 loop: CASTRTGMYQETQYF. DNA of the CDR3: TGTGCCAGTACTCGGACAGGGATGTACCAAGAGACCCAGTACTTC.

This clone has a single count. The rearrangement joins TRBV28 to TRBJ1-1, with D perhaps matching TRBD1 (5 bases). Trimming left V 3 bases short and J 11 bases short, with 16 bases between. The CDR3 is made up of 13 amino acids. Looked up from germline, CDR1 is MDHEN and CDR2 is SYDVKM. CDR3 sequence: CASSLAAGHLAFF. DNA of the CDR3: TGTGCCAGCAGTTTGGCTGCGGGGCATCTGGCTTTCTTT. Full variable domain (remainder filled in from reference TRBV28 and TRBJ1-1): DVKVTQSSRYLVKRTGEKVFLECVQDMDHENMFWYRQDPGLGLRLIYFSYDVKMKEKGDIPEGYSVSREKKERFSLILESASTNQTSMYLCASSLAAGHLAFFGQGTRLTVV.

The CDR3 loop reads CASSSGVGTDLNEQFF. CDR3 DNA sequence: TGCGCCAGCAGCTCGGGGGTCGGGACTGACCTCAATGAGCAGTTCTTC. The genes are TRBV5-1 and TRBJ2-1, with D possibly being TRBD2 (6 bases). V was shortened by 3 bases and J by 6 bases, with 19 bases between the two germline ends. The germline gives CDR1 SGHRS, CDR2 YFSETQ. This CDR3 is built from 16 residues.

V gene TRBV6-2 or TRBV6-3 combines with J gene TRBJ1-2, with D possibly matching TRBD1 (6 bases). Trimming cost V 2 bases and J 2 bases, with 15 bases left between them. CDR3 length: 16 amino acids. Germline V CDR1 and CDR2: MNHEY, SVGEGT. The CDR3 nucleotides read TGTGCCAGCAGTTACGCCGGGACAAGGGGAAACTATGGCTACACCTTC. Its translation is CASSYAGTRGNYGYTF.

J is TRBJ2-7 and V is TRBV18, with 12 positions matching TRBD1. This CDR3 contains 19 residues. CDR1 and CDR2 from the germline V gene are KGHSH and LQKENI. Losses at the gene ends were 3 bases for V and 4 bases for J; bases not matched to a gene: 16. The CDR3 bases are TGTGCCAGCTCACCGTATTCCCCGGGACAGGGGGCAAGTAGGTACGAGCAGTACTTC. Encoded protein: CASSPYSPGQGASRYEQYF.

This clone turned up a few times. The chain uses TRBV3-1 (or the pseudogene TRBV3-2) and TRBJ1-1; 9 bases are a match to TRBD1. Germline lookup yields CDR1 LGHDT and CDR2 YNNKEL (reference sequence). The CDR3 consists of 12 residues. The junction had 7 bases not matched to a gene; V was cut back by 6 bases and J by 11 bases. Here the CDR3 reads CASSPGQGWAFF. DNA for the CDR3: TGTGCCAGCAGTCCGGGACAGGGTTGGGCTTTCTTT.